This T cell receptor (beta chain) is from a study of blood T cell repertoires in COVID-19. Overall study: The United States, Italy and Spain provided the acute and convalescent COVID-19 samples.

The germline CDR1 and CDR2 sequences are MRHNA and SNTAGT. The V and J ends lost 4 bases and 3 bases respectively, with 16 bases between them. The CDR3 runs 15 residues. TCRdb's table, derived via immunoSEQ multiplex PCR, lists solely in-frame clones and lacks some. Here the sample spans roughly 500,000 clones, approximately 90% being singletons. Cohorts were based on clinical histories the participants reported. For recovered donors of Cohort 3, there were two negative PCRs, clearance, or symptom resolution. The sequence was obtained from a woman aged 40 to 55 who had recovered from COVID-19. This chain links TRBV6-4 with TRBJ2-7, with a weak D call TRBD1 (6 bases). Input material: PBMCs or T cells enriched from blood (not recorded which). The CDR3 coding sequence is TGTGCCAGCAGTGTACGCCGACAGGACCGCTACGAGCAGTACTTC. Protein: CASSVRRQDRYEQYF.